These T cell receptor beta chains were read from a single sample in a study of blood T cell repertoires in COVID-19. The protocol was immunoSEQ multiplex PCR, while the TCRdb copy is restricted to in-frame clones and leaves out a portion. The data hold fewer than 250,000 clones, with under 90% observed a single time. Input material: peripheral blood. These receptors originate from a man aged 55 to 70 who had recovered from COVID-19. Each CDR3 is given with its conserved first and last residue. Each record gives: J gene, V gene, clone size, D gene, CDR3 protein, CDR3 DNA. A D gene is named only where the DNA matches it firmly. Not every row has a clone size; where given, it reads once, few, many or a size class.

j_gene: TRBJ2-3; v_gene: TRBV6-5; abundance: .; d_gene: TRBD2; CDR3aa: CASSKRGGGTDTQYF; CDR3nt: TGTGCCAGCAGTAAGCGGGGGGGTGGCACAGATACGCAGTATTTT
j_gene: TRBJ2-1; v_gene: TRBV10-3; abundance: .; d_gene: TRBD2; CDR3aa: CAISGYTSGSKYEQFF; CDR3nt: TGTGCCATCAGTGGGTACACTAGCGGTAGCAAGTATGAGCAGTTCTTC
j_gene: TRBJ2-3; v_gene: TRBV5-1; abundance: once; d_gene: .; CDR3aa: CASSSFSQLKDTQYF; CDR3nt: TGCGCCAGCAGCTCTTTTAGCCAGCTTAAAGATACGCAGTATTTT
j_gene: TRBJ1-6; v_gene: TRBV10-3; abundance: .; d_gene: .; CDR3aa: CAIQPGVDNSPLHF; CDR3nt: TGTGCCATCCAACCCGGGGTAGATAATTCACCCCTCCACTTT
j_gene: TRBJ2-3; v_gene: TRBV10-3; abundance: .; d_gene: .; CDR3aa: CAISESKAQADTQYF; CDR3nt: TGTGCCATCAGTGAGTCGAAAGCACAGGCCGATACGCAGTATTTT
j_gene: TRBJ2-3; v_gene: TRBV5-1; abundance: .; d_gene: TRBD2; CDR3aa: CASSLFSGEADTQYF; CDR3nt: TGCGCCAGCAGCTTATTTAGCGGGGAAGCAGATACGCAGTATTTT
j_gene: TRBJ1-1; v_gene: TRBV12-1; abundance: few; d_gene: .; CDR3aa: CASSDTGGTEAFF; CDR3nt: TGTGCCAGCAGCGATACAGGGGGCACTGAAGCTTTCTTT
j_gene: TRBJ2-7; v_gene: TRBV28; abundance: .; d_gene: TRBD2; CDR3aa: CASSTPRTSGSSYEQYF; CDR3nt: TGTGCCAGCAGTACCCCGCGGACTAGCGGGAGCTCCTACGAGCAGTACTTC
j_gene: TRBJ2-7; v_gene: TRBV27; abundance: once; d_gene: TRBD1; CDR3aa: CASSPLPGTGSHEQYF; CDR3nt: TGTGCCAGCAGTCCGCTCCCCGGGACAGGGTCCCACGAGCAGTACTTC
j_gene: TRBJ2-1; v_gene: TRBV18; abundance: .; d_gene: TRBD2; CDR3aa: CASSPGTSRNEQFF; CDR3nt: TGTGCCAGCTCCCCCGGGACTAGCAGGAATGAGCAGTTCTTC
j_gene: TRBJ1-1; v_gene: TRBV18; abundance: .; d_gene: TRBD1; CDR3aa: CASSEGAETEAFF; CDR3nt: TGTGCCAGCTCTGAGGGGGCGGAAACTGAAGCTTTCTTT
j_gene: TRBJ2-7; v_gene: TRBV7-9; abundance: .; d_gene: TRBD2; CDR3aa: CASSLDSGTWNGQYF; CDR3nt: TGTGCCAGCAGCTTAGATAGCGGGACCTGGAACGGGCAGTACTTC
j_gene: TRBJ1-6; v_gene: TRBV5-4; abundance: .; d_gene: TRBD1; CDR3aa: CASSLRDRDNSPLHF; CDR3nt: TGTGCCAGCAGCTTAAGGGACAGAGATAATTCACCCCTCCACTTT
j_gene: TRBJ1-1; v_gene: TRBV3-1/TRBV3-2; abundance: .; d_gene: .; CDR3aa: CASSPTMNTEAFF; CDR3nt: TGTGCCAGCAGCCCTACTATGAACACTGAAGCTTTCTTT
j_gene: TRBJ1-1; v_gene: TRBV7-2; abundance: .; d_gene: .; CDR3aa: CASSLDGLLRNTEAFF; CDR3nt: TGTGCCAGCAGCTTAGACGGACTTCTGAGGAACACTGAAGCTTTCTTT
j_gene: TRBJ1-1; v_gene: TRBV12-3/TRBV12-4; abundance: .; d_gene: .; CDR3aa: CASNPGGSTEAFF; CDR3nt: TGTGCCAGCAACCCTGGGGGGAGCACTGAAGCTTTCTTT
j_gene: TRBJ2-1; v_gene: TRBV27; abundance: .; d_gene: TRBD2; CDR3aa: CASRGVREIGEQFF; CDR3nt: TGTGCCAGCAGGGGCGTGCGGGAGATCGGTGAGCAGTTCTTC
j_gene: TRBJ1-4; v_gene: TRBV6-5; abundance: .; d_gene: TRBD1; CDR3aa: CATRTGGSEMFF; CDR3nt: TGTGCCACCCGGACAGGGGGGAGCGAGATGTTTTTT
j_gene: TRBJ2-1; v_gene: TRBV6-1; abundance: .; d_gene: TRBD2; CDR3aa: CASSGRLAGGIFSSYNEQFF; CDR3nt: TGTGCCAGCAGTGGGCGACTAGCGGGGGGGATTTTTAGCTCCTACAATGAGCAGTTCTTC
j_gene: TRBJ2-3; v_gene: TRBV6-5; abundance: .; d_gene: .; CDR3aa: CASSYGTWYGADTQYF; CDR3nt: TGTGCCAGCAGTTACGGGACTTGGTATGGGGCAGATACGCAGTATTTT